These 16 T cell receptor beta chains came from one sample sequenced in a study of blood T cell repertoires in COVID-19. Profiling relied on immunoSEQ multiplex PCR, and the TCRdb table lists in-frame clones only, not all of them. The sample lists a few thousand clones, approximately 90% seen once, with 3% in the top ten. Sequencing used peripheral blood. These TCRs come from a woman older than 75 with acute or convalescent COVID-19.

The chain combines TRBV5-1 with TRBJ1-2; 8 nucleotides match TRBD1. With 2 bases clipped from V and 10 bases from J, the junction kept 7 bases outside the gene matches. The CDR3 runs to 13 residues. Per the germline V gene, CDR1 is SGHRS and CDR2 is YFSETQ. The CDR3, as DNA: TGCGCCAGCAGCTTACATGGACAGGGAGACTACACCTTC. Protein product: CASSLHGQGDYTF.

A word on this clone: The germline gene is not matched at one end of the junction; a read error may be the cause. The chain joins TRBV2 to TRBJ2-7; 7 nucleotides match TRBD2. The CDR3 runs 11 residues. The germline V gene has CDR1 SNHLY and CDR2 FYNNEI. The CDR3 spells CASSDWGGRDF. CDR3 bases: TGTGCCAGCAGTGACTGGGGAGGGAGAGACTTC.

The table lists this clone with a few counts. CDR3 amino acids: CASSLDINSPLHF. DNA of the CDR3: TGTGCCAGCAGCTTAGATATTAATTCACCCCTCCACTTT. The J gene is TRBJ1-6, the V gene TRBV7-9; D unclear. CDR1 and CDR2 from the germline V gene are SEHNR and FQNEAQ (reference sequence). The V gene lost 1 base and the J gene lost 6 bases, with 4 bases spanning the gap. There are 13 residues in the CDR3.

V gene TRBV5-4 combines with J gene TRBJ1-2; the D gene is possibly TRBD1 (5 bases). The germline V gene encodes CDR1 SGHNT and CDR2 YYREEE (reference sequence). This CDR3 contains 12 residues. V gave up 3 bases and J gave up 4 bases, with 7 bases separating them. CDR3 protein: CASSWGLYGYTF. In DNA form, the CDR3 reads TGTGCCAGCAGCTGGGGCCTCTATGGCTACACCTTC.

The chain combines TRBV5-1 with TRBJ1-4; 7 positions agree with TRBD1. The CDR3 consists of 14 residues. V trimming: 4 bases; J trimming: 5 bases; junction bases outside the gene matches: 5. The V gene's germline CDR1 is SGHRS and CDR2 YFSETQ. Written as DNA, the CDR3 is TGCGCCAGCAGCGAGGGACAGCCAAATGAAAAACTGTTTTTT. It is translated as CASSEGQPNEKLFF. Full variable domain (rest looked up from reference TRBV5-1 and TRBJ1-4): KAGVTQTPRYLIKTRGQQVTLSCSPISGHRSVSWYQQTPGQGLQFLFEYFSETQRNKGNFPGRFSGRQFSNSRSEMNVSTLELGDSALYLCASSEGQPNEKLFFGSGTQLSVL.

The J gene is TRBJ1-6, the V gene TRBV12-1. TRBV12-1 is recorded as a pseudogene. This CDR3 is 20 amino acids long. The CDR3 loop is CASRRMRGASQSANNSPLHF. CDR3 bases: TGTGCCAGCCGCCGGATGCGGGGGGCGTCTCAATCCGCCAATAATTCACCCCTCCACTTT.

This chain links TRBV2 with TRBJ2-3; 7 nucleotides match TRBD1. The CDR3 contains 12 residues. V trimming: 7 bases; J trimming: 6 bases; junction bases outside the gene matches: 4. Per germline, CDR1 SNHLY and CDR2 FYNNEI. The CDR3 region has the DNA TGTGCCAGCAAAAACAGGGGCGATACGCAGTATTTT. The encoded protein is CASKNRGDTQYF. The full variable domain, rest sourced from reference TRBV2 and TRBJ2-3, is EPEVTQTPSHQVTQMGQEVILRCVPISNHLYFYWYRQILGQKVEFLVSFYNNEISEKSEIFDDQFSVERPDGSNFTLKIRSTKLEDSAMYFCASKNRGDTQYFGPGTRLTVL.

CDR3 nucleotides: TGTGCCAGCAGCCTAAATACCCTCCCAGATACGCAGTATTTT. This sequence encodes CASSLNTLPDTQYF. The chain combines TRBV7-2 with TRBJ2-3; D unresolved. This CDR3 contains 14 residues. V lost 5 bases and J 4 bases, leaving 13 bases between the germline ends. The germline V gene has CDR1 SGHTA and CDR2 FQGNSA.

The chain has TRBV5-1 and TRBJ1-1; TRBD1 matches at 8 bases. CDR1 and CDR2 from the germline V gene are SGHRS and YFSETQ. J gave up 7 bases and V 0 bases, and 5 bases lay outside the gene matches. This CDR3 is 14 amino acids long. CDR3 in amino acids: CASSLAGRGREAFF. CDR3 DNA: TGCGCCAGCAGCTTGGCCGGCAGGGGGCGTGAAGCTTTCTTT.

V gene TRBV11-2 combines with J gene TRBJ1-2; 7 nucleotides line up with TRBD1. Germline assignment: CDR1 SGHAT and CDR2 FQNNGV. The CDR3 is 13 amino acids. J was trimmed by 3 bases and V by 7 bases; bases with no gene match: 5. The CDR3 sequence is CASTYGQDYGYTF. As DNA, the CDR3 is TGTGCCAGCACGTACGGACAGGACTATGGCTACACCTTC.

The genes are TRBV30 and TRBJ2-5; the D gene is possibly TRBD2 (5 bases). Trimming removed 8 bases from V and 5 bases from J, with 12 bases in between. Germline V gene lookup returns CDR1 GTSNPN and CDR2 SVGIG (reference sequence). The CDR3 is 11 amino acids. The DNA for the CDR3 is TGTGCCCTGGGAGCCCTGGAGACCCAGTACTTC. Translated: CALGALETQYF. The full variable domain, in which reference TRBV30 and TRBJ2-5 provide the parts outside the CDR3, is SQTIHQWPATLVQPVGSPLSLECTVEGTSNPNLYWYRQAAGRGLQLLFYSVGIGQISSEVPQNLSASRPQDRQFILSSKKLLLSDSGFYLCALGALETQYFGPGTRLLVL.

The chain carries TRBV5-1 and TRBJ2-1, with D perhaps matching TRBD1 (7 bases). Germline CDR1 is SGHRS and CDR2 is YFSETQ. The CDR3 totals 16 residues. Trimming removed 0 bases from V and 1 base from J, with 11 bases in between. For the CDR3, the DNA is TGCGCCAGCAGCTTGGGGGCAGGGGGGTCCTACAATGAGCAGTTCTTC. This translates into CASSLGAGGSYNEQFF.

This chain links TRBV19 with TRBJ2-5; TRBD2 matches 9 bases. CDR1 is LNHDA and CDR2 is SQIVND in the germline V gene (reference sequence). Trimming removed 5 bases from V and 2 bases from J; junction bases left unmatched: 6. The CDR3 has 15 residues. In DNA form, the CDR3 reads TGTGCCAGTAGTGGGCGGGGGGGAGGACAAGAGACCCAGTACTTC. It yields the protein CASSGRGGGQETQYF. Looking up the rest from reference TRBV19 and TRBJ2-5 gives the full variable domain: DGGITQSPKYLFRKEGQNVTLSCEQNLNHDAMYWYRQDPGQGLRLIYYSQIVNDFQKGDIAEGYSVSREKKESFPLTVTSAQKNPTAFYLCASSGRGGGQETQYFGPGTRLLVL.

The DNA of the CDR3 is TGTGCCAGCAGCCAAGGGGCCGGGGTACAGACCCAGTACTTC. Encoded protein: CASSQGAGVQTQYF. V is TRBV3-1 (or the pseudogene TRBV3-2) and J is TRBJ2-5; TRBD2 is a possible D gene (5 bases). CDR1 is LGHDT, CDR2 YNNKEL, per germline (reference sequence). Trimming removed 1 base from V and 6 bases from J, with 12 bases in between. The CDR3 covers 14 residues.

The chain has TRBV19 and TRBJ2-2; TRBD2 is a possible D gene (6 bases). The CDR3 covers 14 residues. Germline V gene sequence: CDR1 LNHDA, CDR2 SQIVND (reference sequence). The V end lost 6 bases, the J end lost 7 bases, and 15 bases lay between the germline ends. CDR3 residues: CASRLGGVVGELFF. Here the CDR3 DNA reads TGTGCCAGTAGGCTTGGAGGGGTGGTCGGGGAGCTGTTTTTT. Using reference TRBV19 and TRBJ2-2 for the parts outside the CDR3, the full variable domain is DGGITQSPKYLFRKEGQNVTLSCEQNLNHDAMYWYRQDPGQGLRLIYYSQIVNDFQKGDIAEGYSVSREKKESFPLTVTSAQKNPTAFYLCASRLGGVVGELFFGEGSRLTVL.

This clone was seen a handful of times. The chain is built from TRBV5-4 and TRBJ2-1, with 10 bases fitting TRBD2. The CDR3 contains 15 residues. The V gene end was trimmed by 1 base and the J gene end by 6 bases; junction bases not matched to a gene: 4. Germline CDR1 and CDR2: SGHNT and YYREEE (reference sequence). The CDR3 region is CASSLTSGVVNEQFF. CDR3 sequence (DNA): TGTGCCAGCAGCTTGACTAGCGGGGTTGTCAATGAGCAGTTCTTC.